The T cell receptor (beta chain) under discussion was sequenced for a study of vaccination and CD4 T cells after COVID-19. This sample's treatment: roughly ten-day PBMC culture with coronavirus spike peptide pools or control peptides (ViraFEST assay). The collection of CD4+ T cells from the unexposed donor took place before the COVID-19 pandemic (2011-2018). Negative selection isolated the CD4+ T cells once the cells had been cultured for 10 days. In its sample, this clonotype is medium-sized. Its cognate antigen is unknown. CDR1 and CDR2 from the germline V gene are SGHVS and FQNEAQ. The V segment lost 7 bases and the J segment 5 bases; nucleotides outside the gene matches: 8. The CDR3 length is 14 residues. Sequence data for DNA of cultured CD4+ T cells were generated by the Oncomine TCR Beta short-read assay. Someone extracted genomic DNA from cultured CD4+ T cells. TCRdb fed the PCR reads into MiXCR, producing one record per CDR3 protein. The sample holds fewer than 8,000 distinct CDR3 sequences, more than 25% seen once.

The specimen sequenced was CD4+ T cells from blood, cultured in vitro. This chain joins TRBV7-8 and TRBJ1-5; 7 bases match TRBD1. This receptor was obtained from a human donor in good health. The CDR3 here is CASTRGDGDQPQHF. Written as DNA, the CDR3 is TGTGCCAGCACCAGGGGGGACGGTGATCAGCCCCAGCATTTT.